In its sample, the clone carrying this T cell receptor (beta chain) was seen a few times. Its antigen is still unknown. There are 11 residues in the CDR3. J was trimmed by 13 bases and V by 3 bases; bases with no gene match: 3. Germline CDR1 and CDR2: SEHNR and FQNEAQ (reference sequence). The authors ran a second PCR of 7 to 11 cycles using a sample-barcoded 5' primer and a J-beta primer mix. A tag from a template-switch adaptor with 12 random nucleotides marked each cDNA molecule. Via MiXCR, TCRdb re-called the 5' RACE reads, giving one row per CDR3 protein. The top ten hold around 8% of the sample, which has fewer than 1.5 million distinct CDR3 sequences, 35% to 45% seen once. This sample is part of a study of blood T cells in healthy people across ages. Overall study results and limits: In older individuals, TCR beta diversity per million T cells was lower, falling roughly linearly with age. Diversity was higher, and naive CD4+ cells more numerous, in long-lived donors than in aged donors. Because sorting was not performed, PBMCs prevented conclusive naive versus antigen-experienced comparison.

The rearrangement links TRBV7-9 to TRBJ2-1; TRBD1 matches at 7 bases. This TCR was sampled from a woman under 30 in good health. Sequenced material: blood. CDR3 loop: CASSFGQEQFF. The CDR3 region has the DNA TGTGCCAGCAGCTTCGGACAGGAACAGTTCTTC.